The T cell receptor (beta chain) described here comes from a study of cytomegalovirus exposure and HLA in healthy donors. Notes on the study in general: Per a prior analysis, the majority of TCR beta V segments were productive roughly 90% or roughly 30% of the time.

The CDR3 extends over 14 amino acids. Germline V CDR1 and CDR2: SSHAT, FNYEAQ (reference sequence). This clone was detected only a few times. Its antigen is not known. A read error may account for a junction end that differs from germline. The study ran its PCR with 60 Vbeta and 13 Jbeta primers. Assay used: immunoSEQ multiplex PCR; TCRdb lists only in-frame clones, some missing. The data hold some 150,000 clones, with about four fifths observed a single time. The receptor was derived from a male donor in good health and CMV-seronegative. The rearrangement joins TRBV7-7 to TRBJ2-7; TRBD1 is a possible D gene (5 bases). Sequencing was performed on PBMCs. CDR3 in DNA: TGTGCTAGCAGCCAGTCCCAGGGATCCTACGAGCAGTACTTC. It codes for CASSQSQGSYEQYF.